This TCR beta chain was recorded in a study of T cells after posttransplantation cyclophosphamide. Clones were read by immunoSEQ multiplex PCR, and TCRdb kept only the in-frame ones, dropping some. The repertoire yields around 12,000 clones, none seen only once; the top ten contain around 28%. This clone was seen repeatedly, ten times or more. Its antigen is unknown. Germline V gene data show CDR1 as MGHRA and CDR2 as YSYEKL. This CDR3 has 17 amino acids. V shed 0 bases and J 6 bases; nucleotides not matched to a gene: 9. Whole-study results and caveats: Skin or GI-infiltrating T cells shared few TRB sequences with blood. Donor CD8+ memory clones often dominated recipient blood repertoires at later times. Recipient CMV seropositivity and CMV reactivation strongly tracked TRB clonality.

Treatment was busulfan-fludarabine conditioning, a marrow graft, and cyclophosphamide on days +3 and +4. This clonotype was obtained from a female patient in her thirties or forties who received an allogeneic stem cell transplant from a related donor, was CMV-positive, and had acute GVHD only. Some T cells may be provided by the graft donor. This material consisted of PBMCs, taken after allogeneic stem cell transplant with posttransplant cyclophosphamide. The rearrangement uses TRBV4-1 and TRBJ2-1; 9 bases align to TRBD2. CDR3 protein: CASSQEGLAGIFNEQFF. In DNA, the CDR3 is TGCGCCAGCAGCCAAGAAGGCCTAGCGGGGATATTCAATGAGCAGTTCTTC.